One and the same sample provided the 8 T cell receptor beta chains below, sequenced in a study of shared T cell receptors in the human thymus (dated by TCRdb to about 2021). The library was prepared using the immunoSEQ multiplex PCR assay. What TCRdb holds here is the immuneACCESS table cut down to in-frame rearrangements. Part of the clones is not present; checked against another copy, under half of the missing clones reflect an unresolved V gene, and the others are unexplained. This sample holds over 65,000 clones; roughly 96% were observed only once. The ten top clones hold roughly 0.03% of the sample. The sequencing sample was made of thymocytes. The receptor source for this set is a human donor.

The genes are TRBV9 and TRBJ2-1; maybe TRBD2 (5 bases). The CDR3 totals 16 residues. The V gene lost 7 bases and the J gene lost 8 bases, with 25 bases spanning the gap. Germline CDR1 is SGDLS and CDR2 is YYNGEE. Here the CDR3 reads CASSPASRESIDEQFF. CDR3 DNA sequence: TGTGCCAGCTCCCCGGCTAGTAGGGAGAGTATTGATGAGCAGTTCTTC.

The J gene is TRBJ1-5, the V gene TRBV30; 7 bases line up with TRBD1. The CDR3 totals 16 residues. The junction had 9 bases not matched to a gene; V was cut back by 1 base and J by 3 bases. CDR1 is GTSNPN, CDR2 SVGIG, per germline (reference sequence). DNA of the CDR3: TGTGCCTGGAGTGGGTCCGGGACAGACTTCAATCAGCCCCAGCATTTT. It codes for CAWSGSGTDFNQPQHF.

The chain carries TRBV7-9 and TRBJ1-1; no definite D call. Germline V gene sequence: CDR1 SEHNR, CDR2 FQNEAQ (reference sequence). The CDR3 sequence is 15 residues long. Between the trimmed V and J ends, which lost 5 bases and 3 bases, there was a span of 16 bases. This CDR3 reads CASSPTEGADTEAFF. CDR3 coding DNA: TGTGCCAGCAGCCCCACCGAGGGCGCAGACACTGAAGCTTTCTTT.

The chain is built from TRBV7-8 and TRBJ1-2, with D possibly matching TRBD1 (5 bases). CDR3 length equals 14 residues. CDR1 and CDR2 (germline): SGHVS, FQNEAQ. Trimming pared 2 bases from V and 2 bases from J, leaving 9 bases between. DNA for the CDR3: TGTGCCAGCAGCTTAAGGGGAGAAAACTATGGCTACACCTTC. Translating it yields CASSLRGENYGYTF.

This clone was seen a single time. The genes are TRBV19 and TRBJ2-1, with D tentatively TRBD2 (7 bases). The CDR3 has 14 residues. Germline-derived CDR1 and CDR2 are LNHDA and SQIVND (reference sequence). Trimming cost V 3 bases and J 7 bases, with 13 bases left between them. The CDR3: CASSMGRGGNEQFF. CDR3 in DNA: TGTGCCAGTAGTATGGGGAGGGGGGGTAATGAGCAGTTCTTC.

The chain has TRBV19 and TRBJ1-2; 9 bases match TRBD1. The CDR3 contains 18 residues. Germline V gene lookup returns CDR1 LNHDA and CDR2 SQIVND (reference sequence). V was clipped by 4 bases and J by 2 bases; unmatched bases: 14. CDR3 sequence reads: CASSTPGTGIKGNYGYTF. The DNA of the CDR3 is TGTGCCAGTAGTACCCCCGGGACAGGGATAAAGGGGAACTATGGCTACACCTTC.

The chain employs TRBV14 and TRBJ2-3, with D perhaps matching TRBD2 (5 bases). Germline-derived CDR1 and CDR2 are SGHDN and FVKESK. CDR3 length: 12 residues. Trimming pared 4 bases from V and 6 bases from J, leaving 8 bases between. The CDR3 region is CASSPRRDTQYF. CDR3 DNA: TGTGCCAGCAGCCCGAGGAGGGATACGCAGTATTTT.

Here the CDR3 DNA reads TGTGCCAGCAGTTTATATTGTCGGCGTAGCACAGATACGCAGTATTTT. This codes for CASSLYCRRSTDTQYF. The V gene is TRBV28, the J gene TRBJ2-3; no definite D call. V shed 1 base and J shed 0 bases, with 11 bases lying between them. Germline V gives CDR1 MDHEN, CDR2 SYDVKM. This CDR3 contains 16 residues.